The 14 T cell receptor beta chains below all came from one sample that was sequenced in a study of CD8+ T cells in alopecia areata. Described treatment: oral pan-JAK inhibitor, 5-10 mg twice daily. Following RNA extraction, reverse transcription yielded cDNA that acted as the sequencing template. The repertoire was sequenced with immunoSEQ multiplex PCR; TCRdb's copy has only in-frame clones and lacks some. Here the sample spans approximately 210,000 clones, approximately 72% being singletons. This material consisted of CD4+ T cells sorted from blood, taken around week 44, from a patient treated with tofacitinib. All receptors come from a human donor with alopecia areata.

The V gene is TRBV5-1, the J gene TRBJ2-6; the D is unclear. This CDR3 region has 15 residues. Germline V gives CDR1 SGHRS, CDR2 YFSETQ. V lost 4 bases and J 0 bases, leaving 8 bases between the germline ends. CDR3 in amino acids: CASSTASSGANVLTF. The CDR3 DNA reads TGCGCCAGCAGCACCGCGTCCTCTGGGGCCAACGTCCTGACTTTC.

This clone was counted a few times. The chain is built from TRBV10-2 and TRBJ1-1; 9 bases agree with TRBD1. V shed 7 bases and J 4 bases; nucleotides not matched to a gene: 10. CDR1 is WSHSY, CDR2 SAAADI, per germline. This CDR3 is 15 amino acids long. The CDR3 here is CASTRPGTGSTEAFF. The CDR3 DNA is TGCGCCAGCACCCGTCCCGGGACAGGGAGCACTGAAGCTTTCTTT.

Many counts were recorded for this clone. CDR3 region: CASSVGTDSYEQYF. In DNA form, the CDR3 reads TGTGCCAGCAGCGTAGGAACGGACTCCTACGAGCAGTACTTC. This chain connects TRBV9 to TRBJ2-7; D is unresolved. Germline lookup yields CDR1 SGDLS and CDR2 YYNGEE. The CDR3 spans 14 residues. V dropped 0 bases and J dropped 0 bases, with 7 bases sitting between them.

The V call is TRBV5-1, the J call TRBJ2-3, with D perhaps matching TRBD1 or TRBD2 (5 bases each). The CDR3 loop spans 16 amino acids. The germline V gene has CDR1 SGHRS and CDR2 YFSETQ. Trimming removed 0 bases from V and 0 bases from J, with 11 bases in between. CDR3 bases: TGCGCCAGCAGCTTGGTAGGGGAGACCAGCACAGATACGCAGTATTTT. Residues: CASSLVGETSTDTQYF.

The rearrangement joins TRBV30 to TRBJ2-7; D gene ambiguous. This CDR3 is 11 amino acids long. Trimming pared 2 bases from V and 4 bases from J, leaving 6 bases between. Germline-derived CDR1 and CDR2 are GTSNPN and SVGIG (reference sequence). The CDR3 DNA reads TGTGCCTGGAGTATCGGGTACGAGCAGTACTTC. Translating it yields CAWSIGYEQYF.

CDR3 region: CASSEYQGRETLSYEQYF. The CDR3 nucleotides are TGTGCCAGCAGTGAATATCAGGGCAGGGAAACCCTATCCTACGAGCAGTACTTC. The chain joins TRBV6-1 to TRBJ2-7; tentative D call: TRBD1 (5 bases). V lost 2 bases, J lost 1 base, and 21 bases lay in between. The germline gives CDR1 MNHNS, CDR2 SASEGT. This CDR3 has 18 amino acids.

J is TRBJ2-2 and V is TRBV5-1; D is perhaps TRBD2 (5 bases). Germline-derived CDR1 and CDR2 are SGHRS and YFSETQ. This CDR3 has 12 residues. Trimming stripped 7 bases from V and 6 bases from J, with 10 bases between. The CDR3 nucleotides read TGCGCCAGCCACGCGGGTTCCGGGGAGCTGTTTTTT. This sequence encodes CASHAGSGELFF.

This sequence joins TRBV20-1 and TRBJ1-2; D remains unclear. Germline CDR1 DFQATT, CDR2 SNEGSKA (reference sequence). V lost 4 bases and J 4 bases, leaving 7 bases between the germline ends. The CDR3 runs to 11 residues. The CDR3 sequence: CSAIRTYGYTF. DNA of the CDR3: TGCAGTGCTATAAGAACCTATGGCTACACCTTC.

The genes are TRBV30 and TRBJ1-5; D is possibly TRBD1 (5 bases). This CDR3 contains 13 residues. V was trimmed by 2 bases and J by 5 bases, leaving 10 bases between them. The V gene's germline CDR1 is GTSNPN and CDR2 SVGIG (reference sequence). The CDR3 loop is CAWSRGQDQPQHF. DNA for the CDR3: TGTGCCTGGAGTAGGGGCCAGGATCAGCCCCAGCATTTT.

The genes are TRBV15 and TRBJ1-1, with D tentatively TRBD1 (5 bases). In germline, CDR1 is LNHNV, CDR2 YYDKDF (reference sequence). The CDR3 is made up of 13 amino acids. V lost 5 bases and J 5 bases, leaving 12 bases between the germline ends. In nucleotides, the CDR3 is TGTGCCACCAGCGGGTGGGGGGGTACTGAAGCTTTCTTT. It translates to CATSGWGGTEAFF.

This sequence joins TRBV29-1 and TRBJ2-7; 8 bases match TRBD1. The germline V gene encodes CDR1 SQVTM and CDR2 ANQGSEA. Germline trimming cut 0 bases from V and 0 bases from J; bases unmatched to any gene: 4. This CDR3 comprises 15 residues. The CDR3 sequence is CSVEDRQGNSYEQYF. CDR3 sequence (DNA): TGCAGCGTTGAAGATCGACAGGGGAACTCCTACGAGCAGTACTTC.

The chain couples TRBV30 to TRBJ1-2; perhaps TRBD1 as D (5 bases). The CDR3 runs 14 residues. The germline V and J ends were trimmed by 2 bases and 8 bases, with 18 bases remaining between them. Germline loops: CDR1 GTSNPN, CDR2 SVGIG (reference sequence). The CDR3 here is CAWSRDAPSRGYTF. As DNA, the CDR3 is TGTGCCTGGAGTAGGGACGCTCCAAGCAGGGGCTACACCTTC.

CDR3 protein: CSGLLAGGEYGYTF. The CDR3 nucleotides are TGCAGCGGTCTCTTAGCAGGGGGCGAATATGGCTACACCTTC. This chain uses TRBV29-1 with TRBJ1-2; TRBD1 matches at 8 bases. V lost 7 bases, J lost 5 bases, and 12 bases stayed unmatched. Looked up from germline, CDR1 is SQVTM and CDR2 is ANQGSEA. CDR3 length equals 14 residues.

The V and J genes are TRBV5-1 and TRBJ2-3; 10 bases are shared with TRBD2. V lost 0 bases, J lost 7 bases, and 8 bases stayed unmatched. The germline V gene encodes CDR1 SGHRS and CDR2 YFSETQ. This CDR3 has 16 amino acids. In nucleotides, the CDR3 is TGCGCCAGCAGCTTGGTCCTAGCGGGGGATTCGCATACGCAGTATTTT. Encoded protein: CASSLVLAGDSHTQYF. The full variable domain, its missing parts supplied by reference TRBV5-1 and TRBJ2-3, is KAGVTQTPRYLIKTRGQQVTLSCSPISGHRSVSWYQQTPGQGLQFLFEYFSETQRNKGNFPGRFSGRQFSNSRSEMNVSTLELGDSALYLCASSLVLAGDSHTQYFGPGTRLTVL.